The 30 T cell receptor beta chains given below trace back to one sample, sequenced in a study of Graves' ophthalmopathy and Graves' hyperthyroidism. TCR beta CDR3 amplification used RNA transcripts. First-round RT-PCR with HTBI primers preceded a second-round multiplex PCR. TCRdb re-called the multiplex PCR reads through MiXCR, storing one row per CDR3 protein. The sample includes fewer than 650,000 distinct CDR3 sequences, 22% of them seen just once. Sequenced: peripheral blood. All receptors come from a woman between 18 and 29 years old with stable Graves' hyperthyroidism. Some clones in this sample may be carry-over from other donors' samples.

The rearrangement uses TRBV20-1 and TRBJ2-2, with 9 bases fitting TRBD1. CDR3 size: 13 residues. Germline V gives CDR1 DFQATT, CDR2 SNEGSKA (reference sequence). The CDR3 coding sequence is TGCAGCGCTGGGGACAGGGACGCCGGGGAGCTGTTTTTT. Protein product: CSAGDRDAGELFF.

The CDR3 nucleotides read TGTGCCAGCAGTCTCACGGACAGGGTTAACGGCTACACCTTC. Residues: CASSLTDRVNGYTF. The rearrangement uses TRBV28 and TRBJ1-2; TRBD1 matches 8 bases. Germline V gene data show CDR1 as MDHEN and CDR2 as SYDVKM. V lost 5 bases, J lost 8 bases, and 10 bases stayed unmatched. This CDR3 contains 14 residues.

The gene calls are TRBV20-1 and TRBJ2-4; D perhaps matches TRBD2 (5 bases). CDR1 is DFQATT and CDR2 is SNEGSKA in the germline V gene (reference sequence). The CDR3 covers 13 residues. Trimming pared 6 bases from V and 0 bases from J, leaving 9 bases between. The CDR3 sequence is CSAIGEAKNIQYF. CDR3 DNA: TGCAGTGCCATCGGGGAAGCCAAAAACATTCAGTACTTC.

Ten or more counts support this clonotype. No conserved phenylalanine or tryptophan is present at the end of the CDR3, so a read error is the likely explanation. This sequence joins TRBV20-1 and TRBJ1-5; D gene unclear. Germline CDR1 is DFQATT and CDR2 is SNEGSKA (reference sequence). V lost 6 bases, J lost 0 bases, and 9 bases lay in between. The CDR3 contains 13 residues. The CDR3 reads CSALGHSNQPQHL. The CDR3 DNA is TGCAGTGCCCTAGGGCATAGCAATCAGCCCCAGCATCTT.

The genes are TRBV30 and TRBJ2-7; D remains ambiguous. This CDR3 is 14 amino acids long. Germline CDR1 and CDR2: GTSNPN and SVGIG (reference sequence). The CDR3 reads CATTLDRASYEQYF. The CDR3 region has the DNA TGTGCTACGACCCTCGACCGTGCATCCTACGAGCAGTACTTC.

This clonotype was recorded only once. A junction end diverges from the germline sequence, so it may reflect a read error. The CDR3: CASSFKEGTDPGQSSTGELCF. CDR3 coding DNA: TGTGCCAGCAGCTTTAAGGAGGGGACGGATCCCGGCCAAAGTTCCACCGGGGAGCTGTGTTTT. This chain connects TRBV7-2 to TRBJ2-2; possible D gene TRBD2, 6 bases. Germline assignment: CDR1 SGHTA and CDR2 FQGNSA. The CDR3 totals 21 residues.

The chain has TRBV2 and TRBJ1-1; D is uncertain. This CDR3 has 14 residues. The germline V and J ends were trimmed by 1 base and 4 bases, with 10 bases remaining between them. Per the germline V gene, CDR1 is SNHLY and CDR2 is FYNNEI. The CDR3 DNA reads TGTGCCAGCAGTGAAGAGGGAAGGCCCACTGAAGCTTTCTTT. It yields the protein CASSEEGRPTEAFF.

This clonotype was detected many times. The chain couples TRBV25-1 to TRBJ2-7; 10 nucleotides match TRBD2. The V gene end was trimmed by 5 bases and the J gene end by 1 base; junction bases not matched to a gene: 11. Germline V lookup: CDR1 MGHDK, CDR2 SYGVNS. The CDR3 consists of 17 residues. In DNA form, the CDR3 reads TGTGCCAGCAGTCGCCCTAGCGGGAGCGGGGGGTCCTACGAGCAGTACTTC. This translates into CASSRPSGSGGSYEQYF.

This chain joins TRBV19 and TRBJ2-1; 10 bases are a match to TRBD1. The V and J ends lost 5 bases and 4 bases, in that order; junction bases with no gene match: 5. The CDR3 runs to 15 residues. Germline V gene lookup returns CDR1 LNHDA and CDR2 SQIVND (reference sequence). The chain's CDR3 is CASSWGGQGYNEQFF. The DNA of the CDR3 is TGTGCCAGTAGTTGGGGGGGACAGGGGTACAATGAGCAGTTCTTC.

At least ten counts were recorded for this clonotype. The chain is built from TRBV28 and TRBJ2-7; D unclear. V was shortened by 5 bases and J by 7 bases, with 15 bases between the two germline ends. The CDR3 spans 13 residues. Germline values: CDR1 MDHEN, CDR2 SYDVKM. CDR3 region: CASSPGPNREQYF. The CDR3 nucleotides read TGTGCCAGCAGTCCTGGACCCAATCGGGAGCAGTACTTC.

J is TRBJ1-1 and V is TRBV7-8; 8 bases are shared with TRBD1. J gave up 4 bases and V 2 bases, and 9 bases lay outside the gene matches. CDR3 size: 16 residues. The germline V gene encodes CDR1 SGHVS and CDR2 FQNEAQ. Here the CDR3 DNA reads TGTGCCAGCAGCTTAAGTCGGGGACAGGCGGGCACTGAAGCTTTCTTT. It specifies CASSLSRGQAGTEAFF.

This clonotype was recorded many times. This chain uses TRBV5-1 with TRBJ1-5; 8 positions match TRBD1. Germline V gives CDR1 SGHRS, CDR2 YFSETQ. The CDR3 runs 16 residues. The V and J ends lost 4 bases and 6 bases, in that order; junction bases with no gene match: 12. CDR3 nucleotide sequence: TGCGCCAGCAGCCCTACCGGACAGGGCGGTGGTCAGCCCCAGCATTTT. This gives the protein CASSPTGQGGGQPQHF.

The rearrangement links TRBV5-1 to TRBJ2-7, with 8 bases that match TRBD2. The junction had 12 bases not matched to a gene; V was cut back by 4 bases and J by 0 bases. CDR3 length: 17 amino acids. CDR1 and CDR2 from the germline V gene are SGHRS and YFSETQ. The DNA for the CDR3 is TGCGCCAGCAGCACCCGCCCAGGCGGGGGGTACTCCTACGAGCAGTACTTC. Translating gives CASSTRPGGGYSYEQYF.

Many counts were recorded for this clonotype. V gene TRBV12-3 or TRBV12-4 combines with J gene TRBJ2-2; D is uncertain. CDR3 length: 13 residues. Trimming took off 6 bases at V and 3 bases at J, with 8 bases between the two ends. The CDR3 reads CASSPLYTGELFF. The CDR3 DNA follows: TGTGCCAGCAGCCCCTTGTACACCGGGGAGCTGTTTTTT.

This clonotype occurred many times. The V call is TRBV11-2, the J call TRBJ2-5; 8 bases line up with TRBD1. CDR3 length: 15 amino acids. Germline V gene sequence: CDR1 SGHAT, CDR2 FQNNGV. V lost 1 base and J lost 3; bases outside the gene matches: 4. In DNA form, the CDR3 reads TGTGCCAGCAGCTTAGCTGCAGGGGGCAAAGAGACCCAGTACTTC. This encodes CASSLAAGGKETQYF.

V gene TRBV6-1 combines with J gene TRBJ1-2, with 9 bases aligning to TRBD1. The V gene's germline CDR1 is MNHNS and CDR2 SASEGT. V was clipped by 6 bases and J by 4 bases; unmatched bases: 6. CDR3 length equals 14 residues. The CDR3 loop reads CASRIDRGTYGYTF. CDR3 bases: TGTGCCAGCAGGATAGACAGGGGGACCTATGGCTACACCTTC.

This clonotype showed up just a few times. The chain carries TRBV15 and TRBJ2-7, with TRBD2 as a possible D gene (6 bases). This CDR3 has 16 residues. V dropped 2 bases and J dropped 2 bases, with 16 bases sitting between them. Per the germline V gene, CDR1 is LNHNV and CDR2 is YYDKDF (reference sequence). In DNA form, the CDR3 reads TGTGCCACCAGCAGACCCACCGGTGGCGGGACCTACGAGCAGTACTTC. It codes for CATSRPTGGGTYEQYF. Based on the CDR3 plus reference TRBV15 and TRBJ2-7, the full variable domain is DAMVIQNPRYQVTQFGKPVTLSCSQTLNHNVMYWYQQKSSQAPKLLFHYYDKDFNNEADTPDNFQSRRPNTSFCFLDIRSPGLGDTAMYLCATSRPTGGGTYEQYFGPGTRLTVT.

This clonotype showed up many times. The chain employs TRBV9 and TRBJ2-7; possible D gene TRBD2, 5 bases. Looked up from germline, CDR1 is SGDLS and CDR2 is YYNGEE. This CDR3 is built from 15 residues. Trimming removed 0 bases at V and 2 bases at J, with 12 bases between. CDR3 DNA sequence: TGTGCCAGCAGCGTAGCTACGAGGGTCGCCTACGAGCAGTACTTC. Protein: CASSVATRVAYEQYF.

The chain employs TRBV4-1 and TRBJ2-5; tentatively, D is TRBD1 (6 bases). Germline CDR1 reads MGHRA; CDR2 reads YSYEKL. V was pared by 4 bases and J by 2 bases, with 11 bases between. The CDR3 contains 14 residues. In DNA, the CDR3 is TGCGCCAGCAGCCCGGGACACAGTCAAGAGACCCAGTACTTC. Translating it yields CASSPGHSQETQYF.

This rearrangement joins TRBV7-8 to TRBJ2-5, with D maybe TRBD2 (6 bases). V gave up 5 bases and J gave up 0 bases, with 13 bases separating them. The CDR3 extends over 15 amino acids. The germline V gene has CDR1 SGHVS and CDR2 FQNEAQ. The CDR3 DNA follows: TGTGCCAGCAGCCAGACGGGGACTTACCAAGAGACCCAGTACTTC. It specifies CASSQTGTYQETQYF.

This clonotype was detected ten times or more. V gene TRBV2 combines with J gene TRBJ2-2, with 7 nucleotides matching TRBD1. The J segment lost 0 bases and the V segment lost 4 bases, leaving 2 bases of the junction unmatched. This CDR3 has 15 residues. The V gene's germline CDR1 is SNHLY and CDR2 FYNNEI. Here the CDR3 reads CASSGDSANTGELFF. CDR3 sequence (DNA): TGTGCCAGCAGTGGGGACAGCGCGAACACCGGGGAGCTGTTTTTT.

This clonotype was observed at least ten times. The chain recombines TRBV19 with TRBJ1-1; D gene unclear. The CDR3 extends over 14 amino acids. Germline V gene lookup returns CDR1 LNHDA and CDR2 SQIVND (reference sequence). V was trimmed by 8 bases and J by 7 bases, leaving 20 bases between them. CDR3 loop: CASEEQLSSGEAFF. Here the CDR3 DNA reads TGTGCCAGTGAGGAGCAGTTATCGTCAGGTGAAGCTTTCTTT.

This clonotype was seen many times. J is TRBJ2-7 and V is TRBV6-2 or TRBV6-3, with D possibly matching TRBD2 (5 bases). This CDR3 has 14 residues. The V and J ends lost 2 bases and 2 bases respectively, with 10 bases between them. Germline V CDR1 and CDR2: MNHEY, SVGEGT. In DNA, the CDR3 is TGTGCCAGCAGTTACGGTGACTACACCTACGAGCAGTACTTC. Protein: CASSYGDYTYEQYF.

This clonotype appeared many times. This sequence joins TRBV6-1 and TRBJ2-2; D gene ambiguous. The CDR3 consists of 15 residues. Deletions cut 8 bases from V and 4 bases from J, with 17 bases between. In germline, CDR1 is MNHNS, CDR2 SASEGT. CDR3 sequence: CASRKGSGLTGELFF. The CDR3 nucleotides read TGTGCCAGCCGTAAAGGCTCCGGGCTCACCGGGGAGCTGTTTTTT.

This clonotype was seen ten or more times. V gene TRBV12-5 combines with J gene TRBJ2-5; 10 bases map to TRBD1. The CDR3 consists of 19 residues. Germline V lookup: CDR1 LGHNT, CDR2 FRNRAP. Germline trimming cut 6 bases from V and 5 bases from J; bases unmatched to any gene: 21. This CDR3 is CASGGRSRDRGTLTETQYF. CDR3 bases: TGTGCTAGTGGAGGGCGATCCCGGGACAGGGGAACGCTGACGGAGACCCAGTACTTC.

This clonotype has only one observation. The V and J genes are TRBV28 and TRBJ2-7; D remains unclear. Trimming left V 6 bases short and J 2 bases short, with 14 bases between. Germline-derived CDR1 and CDR2 are MDHEN and SYDVKM. This CDR3 has 14 residues. The CDR3 DNA sequence: TGTGCCAGCAGCCCCGCGAGCACCACCTACGAGCAGTACTTC. Its translation: CASSPASTTYEQYF.

Notes on this clonotype: This may arise from a read error, as a much more abundant clone is one base away. The chain carries TRBV5-1 and TRBJ2-7; 10 bases are shared with TRBD2. Germline CDR1 reads SGHRS; CDR2 reads YFSETQ. This CDR3 comprises 15 residues. In DNA, the CDR3 is TGCGCCAGCAGCCCTGGAGCGGGAGGGCCCTACGATCAGTACTTC. Amino acids: CASSPGAGGPYDQYF.

V usage is TRBV7-3 and J usage is TRBJ1-6; tentatively, D is TRBD1 (5 bases). V lost 5 bases to trimming and J lost 5 bases, with 13 bases between them. Germline V gene sequence: CDR1 SGHTA, CDR2 FQGTGA. The CDR3 runs 15 residues. The CDR3 DNA is TGTGCCAGCAGCCCCGGGACGGGGAATAATTCACCCCTCCACTTT. It encodes CASSPGTGNNSPLHF.

This clonotype was found many times. The chain joins TRBV18 to TRBJ2-5; D not resolved. Trimming took 6 bases from V and 3 from J, leaving 5 bases between them. CDR3 length: 11 residues. Germline V gene sequence: CDR1 KGHSH, CDR2 LQKENI. The CDR3 region is CASSEKETQYF. CDR3 bases: TGTGCCAGCTCGGAGAAAGAGACCCAGTACTTC.

This clonotype was recorded many times. The genes are TRBV7-3 and TRBJ1-1, with D maybe TRBD1 (6 bases). CDR1 and CDR2 (germline): SGHTA, FQGTGA. The CDR3 loop spans 15 amino acids. Trimming stripped 5 bases from V and 2 bases from J, with 15 bases between. CDR3 sequence reads: CASSLQGTINTEAFF. The CDR3 DNA follows: TGTGCCAGCAGCCTACAGGGTACGATAAACACTGAAGCTTTCTTT. Supplemented by reference TRBV7-3 and TRBJ1-1, the full variable domain reads GAGVSQTPSNKVTEKGKYVELRCDPISGHTALYWYRQSLGQGPEFLIYFQGTGAADDSGLPNDRFFAVRPEGSVSTLKIQRTERGDSAVYLCASSLQGTINTEAFFGQGTRLTVV.